This T cell receptor beta chain was sequenced during a study of cytomegalovirus exposure and HLA in healthy donors. Worth noting for this clone: This CDR3 is also generated by other DNA sequences in the sample.

Repertoires were generated with immunoSEQ multiplex PCR, while TCRdb's copy carries only in-frame clones and drops some. The profile covers approximately 180,000 clones, with about 89% appearing a single time and approximately 2.5% taken by the ten largest. Germline CDR1 is MNHEY and CDR2 is SMNVEV (reference sequence). The junction had 2 bases not matched to a gene; V was cut back by 2 bases and J by 3 bases. The CDR3 is 14 residues long. The clonotype comes from a man aged 18 to 30 in good health and CMV-seropositive. The sequencing input was PBMCs. The chain links TRBV27 to TRBJ2-7, with 9 bases identical to TRBD1. CDR3: CASSLGTGSYEQYF. The CDR3 DNA sequence: TGTGCCAGCAGTTTAGGGACAGGGAGCTACGAGCAGTACTTC.